Shown below are 25 T cell receptor beta chains from a single sample sequenced in a study of T cells and Merkel cell carcinoma outcomes. TCRdb's table, derived via immunoSEQ multiplex PCR, lists solely in-frame clones and lacks some. The sample shows about 19,000 clones, over 75% of them seen only once. Sequencing was performed on tumor tissue from Merkel cell carcinoma. These receptors were obtained from a human donor with Merkel cell carcinoma.

V usage is TRBV7-9 and J usage is TRBJ2-3; no firm D call. The CDR3 runs to 15 residues. V lost 2 bases and J 1 base, leaving 10 bases between the germline ends. Germline CDR1 is SEHNR and CDR2 is FQNEAQ (reference sequence). CDR3 residues: CASSLLGMGTDTQYF. The CDR3 DNA follows: TGTGCCAGCAGCTTATTGGGGATGGGCACAGATACGCAGTATTTT. The full variable domain, rest sourced from reference TRBV7-9 and TRBJ2-3, is DTGVSQNPRHKITKRGQNVTFRCDPISEHNRLYWYRQTLGQGPEFLTYFQNEAQLEKSRLLSDRFSAERPKGSFSTLEIQRTEQGDSAMYLCASSLLGMGTDTQYFGPGTRLTVL.

This clone was picked up a small number of times. In nucleotides, the CDR3 is TGTGCCAGCAGTTTAGGGGGACTCCTTATGGATGAGCAGTTCTTC. It encodes CASSLGGLLMDEQFF. V gene TRBV28 combines with J gene TRBJ2-1; possibly TRBD2 for D (6 bases). The CDR3 loop spans 15 amino acids. Between the trimmed V and J ends, which lost 2 bases and 8 bases, there was a span of 16 bases. Germline values: CDR1 MDHEN, CDR2 SYDVKM.

The chain joins TRBV6-5 to TRBJ1-6; D call uncertain. Germline CDR1 and CDR2: MNHEY and SVGAGI. This CDR3 region has 14 residues. V dropped 2 bases and J dropped 1 base, with 3 bases sitting between them. CDR3 nucleotides: TGTGCCAGCAGTTACATGTCCTATAATTCACCCCTCCACTTT. Amino acids: CASSYMSYNSPLHF.

V gene TRBV5-1 combines with J gene TRBJ2-5; the D gene is possibly TRBD1 (6 bases). Germline V gene sequence: CDR1 SGHRS, CDR2 YFSETQ. Trimming shortened V by 0 bases and J by 4 bases, and 10 bases separated the two germline ends. The CDR3 covers 14 residues. The CDR3 reads CASSLGGGTETQYF. The CDR3, as DNA: TGCGCCAGCAGCTTGGGAGGGGGTACAGAGACCCAGTACTTC.

This chain uses TRBV5-1 with TRBJ2-7, with 12 nucleotides matching TRBD2. The germline V gene encodes CDR1 SGHRS and CDR2 YFSETQ. J was trimmed by 0 bases and V by 0 bases; bases with no gene match: 4. The CDR3 is 17 amino acids. This CDR3 reads CASSLGTSGMSSYEQYF. CDR3 nucleotide sequence: TGCGCCAGCAGCTTGGGGACTAGCGGGATGAGCTCCTACGAGCAGTACTTC.

The rearrangement joins TRBV11-1 to TRBJ2-7; D possibly corresponds to TRBD2 (6 bases). The CDR3 has 14 residues. The germline V gene has CDR1 SGHAT and CDR2 FQDESV (reference sequence). Trimming took 4 bases from V and 4 from J, leaving 14 bases between them. CDR3 sequence: CASSSTSGVYEQYF. Written as DNA, the CDR3 is TGTGCCAGCAGCTCCACCTCGGGGGTTTACGAGCAGTACTTC.

The CDR3 loop is CASTKGDHQPQHF. DNA of the CDR3: TGTGCCTCCACAAAAGGGGATCATCAGCCCCAGCATTTT. The chain links TRBV6-6 to TRBJ1-5; D perhaps matches TRBD1 (5 bases). This CDR3 comprises 13 residues. The germline V and J ends were trimmed by 11 bases and 5 bases, with 16 bases remaining between them. Germline CDR1 is MNHNY and CDR2 is SVGAGI (reference sequence).

This clone occurred a few times. The rearrangement links TRBV4-1 to TRBJ1-1, with a possible D match to TRBD1 (6 bases). The CDR3 sequence is 14 residues long. Trimming left V 4 bases short and J 5 bases short, with 14 bases between. Germline lookup yields CDR1 MGHRA and CDR2 YSYEKL. The CDR3 nucleotides are TGCGCCAGCAGCCCGTACAGGGAAGTTACTGAAGCTTTCTTT. This translates into CASSPYREVTEAFF.

The V gene is TRBV6-4, the J gene TRBJ1-6; D ambiguous. V shed 6 bases and J shed 6 bases, with 9 bases lying between them. The CDR3 contains 13 residues. Germline V lookup: CDR1 MRHNA, CDR2 SNTAGT. Here the CDR3 reads CASRGMGNSPLHF. CDR3 DNA sequence: TGTGCCAGCAGGGGAATGGGTAATTCACCCCTCCACTTT.

V and J are TRBV9 and TRBJ2-1; 12 bases are a match to TRBD1. Per germline, CDR1 SGDLS and CDR2 YYNGEE. The CDR3 loop spans 14 amino acids. V lost 5 bases and J lost 10; bases outside the gene matches: 7. The CDR3 region is CASSSGTGGEEQFF. The CDR3 coding sequence is TGTGCCAGCAGTTCCGGGACAGGGGGCGAGGAGCAGTTCTTC.

The rearrangement uses TRBV25-1 and TRBJ1-5; D is ambiguous. CDR3 length: 12 amino acids. Between the trimmed V and J ends, which lost 6 bases and 5 bases, there was a span of 8 bases. Germline V CDR1 and CDR2: MGHDK, SYGVNS. The CDR3 sequence: CASRAQDQPQHF. The CDR3 region has the DNA TGTGCCAGCAGAGCTCAGGATCAGCCCCAGCATTTT.

The chain combines TRBV5-1 with TRBJ2-5; 7 bases are shared with TRBD2. The CDR3 runs to 13 residues. With V trimmed by 4 bases and J by 5 bases, 5 bases remained unmatched. In germline, CDR1 is SGHRS, CDR2 YFSETQ. CDR3 in amino acids: CASSQTGGETQYF. CDR3 bases: TGCGCCAGCAGCCAAACCGGGGGGGAGACCCAGTACTTC.

The chain joins TRBV5-6 to TRBJ2-3; 10 nucleotides align to TRBD2. With 3 bases clipped from V and 4 bases from J, the junction kept 5 bases outside the gene matches. The CDR3 runs 15 residues. The germline CDR1 and CDR2 sequences are SGHDT and YYEEEE. This CDR3 is CASSYLAGVSDTQYF. The DNA of the CDR3 is TGTGCCAGCAGCTATCTAGCGGGAGTATCAGATACGCAGTATTTT.

The rearrangement uses TRBV28 and TRBJ1-2, with D unclear. Per germline, CDR1 MDHEN and CDR2 SYDVKM. The CDR3 has 16 amino acids. Trimming stripped 1 base from V and 8 bases from J, with 20 bases between. The CDR3 spells CASSLLGKGNRRGYTF. The CDR3 bases are TGTGCCAGCAGTTTATTAGGAAAGGGAAATCGTCGGGGCTACACCTTC.

The chain employs TRBV5-4 and TRBJ2-5; D tentatively reads TRBD1 or TRBD2 (5 bases each). The CDR3 has 14 amino acids. The V end lost 0 bases, the J end lost 3 bases, and 9 bases lay between the germline ends. Per the germline V gene, CDR1 is SGHNT and CDR2 is YYREEE (reference sequence). The CDR3: CASSLGGVEETQYF. Written as DNA, the CDR3 is TGTGCCAGCAGCTTGGGAGGGGTCGAAGAGACCCAGTACTTC.

The rearrangement joins TRBV5-6 to TRBJ2-6; D call uncertain. CDR3 length: 15 amino acids. V lost 6 bases, J lost 1 base, and 11 bases lay in between. In germline, CDR1 is SGHDT, CDR2 YYEEEE. This CDR3 is CASTLMRSGANVLTF. The CDR3 DNA is TGTGCCAGCACCTTAATGAGGTCTGGGGCCAACGTCCTGACTTTC.

The chain is built from TRBV6-5 and TRBJ2-3, with 9 bases aligning to TRBD1. Per germline, CDR1 MNHEY and CDR2 SVGAGI. V lost 6 bases to trimming and J lost 8 bases; unmatched junction nucleotides: 6. This CDR3 is 13 amino acids long. Written as DNA, the CDR3 is TGTGCCAGCAGCTCAACAGGGGGCGGTACGCAGTATTTT. It codes for CASSSTGGGTQYF.

V is TRBV27 and J is TRBJ2-1; no definite D call. Germline CDR1 MNHEY, CDR2 SMNVEV (reference sequence). V shed 4 bases and J shed 3 bases, with 4 bases lying between them. The CDR3 consists of 12 residues. The CDR3 nucleotides read TGTGCCAGCAGTTCGAACTACAATGAGCAGTTCTTC. Its translation is CASSSNYNEQFF.

This clone appeared a few times. This sequence joins TRBV4-2 and TRBJ2-2, with 8 bases lining up with TRBD2. V was clipped by 2 bases and J by 4 bases; unmatched bases: 3. Per germline, CDR1 LGHNA and CDR2 YNFKEQ. The CDR3 length is 15 residues. The CDR3 protein is CASSQQGTSTGELFF. CDR3 nucleotide sequence: TGTGCCAGCAGCCAACAAGGGACTAGCACCGGGGAGCTGTTTTTT.

V usage is TRBV6-5 and J usage is TRBJ1-2; D gene uncertain. Germline V gene data show CDR1 as MNHEY and CDR2 as SVGAGI. The CDR3 has 13 amino acids. The germline V and J ends were trimmed by 2 bases and 3 bases, with 7 bases remaining between them. CDR3 in DNA: TGTGCCAGCAGTTACAGTCAGGACTATGGCTACACCTTC. Its protein is CASSYSQDYGYTF.

With respect to this clone: Other DNA variants within this sample encode the same CDR3. The V call is TRBV4-1, the J call TRBJ1-1, with D hard to call. The V gene lost 3 bases and the J gene lost 0 bases, with 8 bases spanning the gap. From germline, CDR1 is MGHRA and CDR2 YSYEKL. CDR3 size: 14 residues. The CDR3 reads CASSHPAMNTEAFF. The CDR3 DNA reads TGCGCCAGCAGCCACCCCGCGATGAACACTGAAGCTTTCTTT.

A few counts support this clone. The rearrangement links TRBV7-9 to TRBJ1-1, with no clear D. Per germline, CDR1 SEHNR and CDR2 FQNEAQ (reference sequence). The CDR3 is 13 amino acids. V lost 4 bases, J lost 1 base, and 7 bases lay in between. CDR3 residues: CASSWTKNTEAFF. CDR3 in DNA: TGTGCCAGCAGCTGGACCAAGAACACTGAAGCTTTCTTT.

The chain couples TRBV7-2 to TRBJ1-2; D gene ambiguous. CDR3 length: 15 residues. Germline assignment: CDR1 SGHTA and CDR2 FQGNSA. V lost 1 base and J 0 bases, leaving 9 bases between the germline ends. The CDR3 nucleotides are TGTGCCAGCAGCTTAGGGACGGGAACTAACTATGGCTACACCTTC. Translated: CASSLGTGTNYGYTF.

The genes are TRBV14 and TRBJ1-4; 11 bases fit TRBD1. The germline V gene has CDR1 SGHDN and CDR2 FVKESK. V lost 4 bases to trimming and J lost 0 bases; unmatched junction nucleotides: 13. CDR3 length: 20 amino acids. CDR3 protein: CASSLVPWTGGLATNEKLFF. As DNA, the CDR3 is TGTGCCAGCAGCCTAGTCCCCTGGACAGGGGGCCTTGCAACTAATGAAAAACTGTTTTTT.

In its sample, this clone was seen once. The V call is TRBV19, the J call TRBJ2-3, with a tentative D call TRBD1 (6 bases). Germline CDR1 is LNHDA and CDR2 is SQIVND (reference sequence). V was clipped by 6 bases and J by 8 bases, with 18 bases between them. The CDR3 contains 14 residues. CDR3 residues: CASSRDTKEVTQYF. The DNA of the CDR3 is TGTGCCAGTAGCAGGGACACAAAGGAGGTTACGCAGTATTTT.